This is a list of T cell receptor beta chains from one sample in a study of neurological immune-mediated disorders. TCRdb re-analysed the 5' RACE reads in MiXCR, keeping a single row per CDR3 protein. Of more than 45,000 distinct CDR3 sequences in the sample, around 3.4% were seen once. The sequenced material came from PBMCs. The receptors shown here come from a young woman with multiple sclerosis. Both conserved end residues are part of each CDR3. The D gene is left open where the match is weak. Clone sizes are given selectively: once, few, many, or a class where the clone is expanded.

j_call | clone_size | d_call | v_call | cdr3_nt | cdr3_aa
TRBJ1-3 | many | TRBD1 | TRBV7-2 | TGTGCCAGCAGCTTAGGACAGGGCGGCCATGGAAACACCATATATTTT | CASSLGQGGHGNTIYF
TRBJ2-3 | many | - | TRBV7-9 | TGTGCCAGCAGCTTAGTCCTCGGGGGTGGCGGGAGCACAGATACGCAGTATTTT | CASSLVLGGGGSTDTQYF
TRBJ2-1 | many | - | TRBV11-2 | TGTGCCAGCAGCTTAGACCTCAATGAGCAGTTCTTC | CASSLDLNEQFF
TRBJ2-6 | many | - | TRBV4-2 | TGTGCCAGCAGCCAAGAAGGGTCGATGGGGGCCAACGTCCTGACTTTC | CASSQEGSMGANVLTF
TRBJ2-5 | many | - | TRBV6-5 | TGTGCCAGCCGACCCGGGGCGGGGGAGACCCAGTACTTC | CASRPGAGETQYF
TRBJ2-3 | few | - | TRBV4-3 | TGCGCCAGCAGCCAAGATAGCAGGGGGGCAGATACGCAGTATTTT | CASSQDSRGADTQYF
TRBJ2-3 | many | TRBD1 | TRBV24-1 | TGTGCCACCAGTGATCCCGGGACAGGGGGCAGAGATACGCAGTATTTT | CATSDPGTGGRDTQYF
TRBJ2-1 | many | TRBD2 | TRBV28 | TGTGCCAGCACCCGTTATGGTAGCGGGGTCTTTGGTGAGCAGTTCTTC | CASTRYGSGVFGEQFF
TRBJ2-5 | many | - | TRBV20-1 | TGCAGTGCTAGACTGCGGCAAGAGACCCAGTACTTC | CSARLRQETQYF
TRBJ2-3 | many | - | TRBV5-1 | TGCGCCAGCAGCTTGCCGGGCGGCGGGGATACGCAGTATTTT | CASSLPGGGDTQYF
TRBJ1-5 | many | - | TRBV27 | TGTGCCACCCGGAGGACGCTTGATAGCAATCAGCCCCAGCATTTT | CATRRTLDSNQPQHF
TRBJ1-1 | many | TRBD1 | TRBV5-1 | TGCGCCAGCAGCTACGACAGGGTGAACACTGAAGCTTTCTTT | CASSYDRVNTEAFF
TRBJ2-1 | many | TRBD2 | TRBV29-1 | TGCAGCGTCACACGCGGGGGGCGCTCCTACAATGAGCAGTTCTTC | CSVTRGGRSYNEQFF
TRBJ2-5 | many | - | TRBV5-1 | TGCGCCAGCAGCTTGGAAGGTCAGACCCAGTACTTC | CASSLEGQTQYF
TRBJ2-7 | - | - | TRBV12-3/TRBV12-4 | TGTGCCAGCAGTTCTGGGAGATACTCCTACGAGCAGTACTTC | CASSSGRYSYEQYF
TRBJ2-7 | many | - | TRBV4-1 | TGCGCCAGCAGCCTGGCTCCAACAGGGACCTACGAGCAGTACTTC | CASSLAPTGTYEQYF